Reported below is one TCR beta chain. In this sample, this clone turned up once. There is no known antigen for this receptor. Base qualities are not recorded, but no much larger clone differs from it by a single base. The cohort was made up of approximately 700 healthy bone marrow donors. All cohort members were sampled while nominally healthy, although unrecorded immune exposures were likely present. The donor tested CMV seronegative and was one of the 352 seronegative cohort members. Every donor gave a peripheral blood sample, and the peripheral blood mononuclear cells from that sample were used for TCR beta sequencing. Genomic DNA extraction from the blood cell samples was performed with the Qiagen DNeasy Blood Extraction Kit. This sample is drawn from a study of cytomegalovirus exposure and HLA in healthy donors (dated by TCRdb to 2015 to 2018). Notes on the research overall: According to an earlier analysis of several hundred of the donors, 150 million to 200 million T cells yielded some 120 million unique TCR beta sequences and approximately 280 Gb of sequence data. Roughly 300 gigabases of sequencing data and around 80 million unique TCR sequences made up an early release that covered several hundred HLA-typed donors. Of the approximately 400 genotyped donors, 81% were placed in the genetic ancestry cluster associated with self-reported Caucasian donors. The study was designed to test whether signatures of past pathogen exposure could be identified by cataloging public T cell receptors. The study used immunosequencing to profile the T cell repertoires of approximately 640 subjects and linked those repertoires to cytomegalovirus serostatus. Along with the roughly 710-subject first cohort, a separate validation cohort of around 120 different subjects was used. The study combined high-throughput TCR immunosequencing, statistical association of individual TCRs with disease status, and machine learning to predict cytomegalovirus infection status. A later analysis re-analyzed previously published TCR beta repertoires from 550 to 700 donors and added high-resolution HLA genotyping to study TCR occurrence patterns. In the later analysis, no new phenotypic data were used to find candidate immune exposures; instead, reliance was placed on TCR beta sequences and their occurrence across donors. An earlier analysis of several hundred of the donors used high-throughput TCR beta sequencing to judge whether each TCR beta V gene segment behaved as functional or pseudogenic. Alongside the repertoire data, information on donor age, sex, ethnicity and CMV serostatus was compiled. A later genetic analysis used genome-wide SNP genotypes for about 65% of the 666 donors, treating that subset as a discovery cohort. All discovery cohort repertoires had been generated using a single sequencing platform. HLA typing covered class I and class II loci at four-digit resolution. The number of typed donors differed by locus: roughly 620-630 for A, B, C, DRB1 and DQB1; about 520 for DQA1; fewer than 610 for DPA1; and about 470 for DPB1. Because of strong linkage in the cohort, roughly five DR-DQ haplotypes were treated as single units for association and clustering. On average, around 200,000 unique TCR beta nucleotide sequences were sequenced per donor among a few hundred genotyped donors of the cohort, with 15% to 20% of those sequences being non-productive. Broader findings and caveats from the paper: A further reported finding was that TCR beta sequences accurately predicted the HLA-A and HLA-B alleles for most subjects in the first cohort. The authors suggested that the approach could potentially be extended to other disease states and immunological phenotypes. While some public TCRs were present in many individuals, most TCR sequences turned up only very rarely across donors. Some IMGT-functional V segments, including TRBV6-2 and TRBV6-3, could not be told apart with the 87-base-pair reads, so those segments were excluded. When HLA alleles, especially DR and DQ, strongly co-occurred, attributing TCR associations to individual alleles was difficult. V-gene and J-gene trimming of TCR beta chains was associated with a missense DCLRE1C variant in a later genetic analysis, and the association was replicated in an independent cohort. Compared with the 666-donor mean, donors in an Asian-associated ancestry cluster had fewer N-insertions in productive TCRs, according to a later genetic analysis. A later analysis reported that several top co-occurrence clusters appeared linked to parvovirus B19, influenza, CMV and Epstein-Barr virus. Specific HLA alleles were associated with around 18,000 TCR beta sequences at a false discovery rate of 0.05 in a later analysis. The study gave a list of about 160 TCR beta chains associated with cytomegalovirus. The only immune exposure information available for the cohort was CMV serostatus. In this cohort, only TCR beta chains were sequenced, and detectable features were limited by the absence of alpha or paired-chain data. A later analysis found that most CMV-associated TCR beta chains appeared HLA-restricted, with HLA associations seemingly driven largely by CMV exposure. Because HLA typing was missing for some donors at each locus, association tests included only the typed subset. In a later analysis, TCR association rates were found to vary across HLA loci, with the most associated TCRs seen for DRB1 alleles and the fewest for HLA-C alleles. A few of the identified cytomegalovirus-associated TCR beta chains were confirmed in vitro to be specific for cytomegalovirus antigens. Linkage disequilibrium might explain the correlated functional status among segregating V segments, but an unknown experimental factor could not be excluded. The classifier was reported to diagnose cytomegalovirus status with high specificity and sensitivity in both the original cohort and the validation cohort. An earlier analysis of approximately 500 of the donors showed that most TCR beta V segments appeared in productive rearrangements either about 87% or about 30% of the time, which broadly matched IMGT annotations. A later analysis found that HLA-associated TCR beta chains were more clonally expanded and had lower generation probabilities than equally common non-associated chains. Roughly 15 rarely observed V segments, including chromosome 9 orphons, were excluded from the earlier analysis of almost 600 of the donors because counts were too low. Presence/absence analyses assumed roughly uniform sequencing depth across donors, an assumption that may not hold. A group of highly shared sequence variants was considered likely to be a technical artifact of the sequencing pipeline.

The germline V gene encodes CDR1 SEHNR and CDR2 FQNEAQ (reference sequence). V and J are trimmed by 0 bases and 6 bases, and the gene matches miss 7 bases of the junction. The CDR3 goes from the cysteine to the phenylalanine over 16 residues. This entry keeps only the CDR3 DNA: 48 bases, framed from base 1. The library was made by the immunoSEQ multiplex PCR assay. For the multiplex PCR, a mixture combining 60 forward primers for TCR Vbeta segments and 13 reverse primers for TCR Jbeta segments was used. Amplification of the CDR3 region of rearranged TCR beta genes was performed with a multiplex PCR assay on genomic DNA. On the Illumina HiSeq System, the amplified TCR beta libraries were sequenced as 87-base-pair reads. From the authors' description of their analysis: A later analysis tallied some 79 million unique TCR beta chains across the approximately 670 repertoires, and approximately 12 million of those chains were shared by two or more donors. A nearest-neighbor algorithm error-corrected the raw reads and collapsed the reads into unique sequences, merging closely related sequences to remove PCR and sequencing errors. CDR3 sequences were aligned to IMGT reference sequences to assign V, D and J gene segments. For a sequence to be retained, a match of at least six nucleotides to both a V gene segment and a J gene segment was required. A rearrangement was called productive if the CDR3 had no stop codons and remained in frame with V and J, and every other rearrangement was called non-productive. CDR3 was defined by IMGT convention, running from the second conserved V-encoded cysteine to the conserved J-encoded phenylalanine. The earlier analysis of 500 to 650 of the donors excluded any sequence lacking an unambiguous match to a single V gene segment. An earlier analysis of 500 to 700 of the donors classified V segments as functional when productive rearrangements were above 56.7% and as segregating when the standard deviation between donors was above 5%. To diagnose cytomegalovirus status from the catalog of TCR beta chain sequences, a statistical classification framework was built. A later analysis assigned V and J genes by comparing TCR nucleotide sequences with IMGT/GENE-DB human TR gene sequences. A later analysis assigned CDR3 sequences and most-parsimonious VDJ recombination scenarios with the TCRdist pipeline. In a later analysis, each TCR beta chain was defined by its CDR3 amino acid sequence together with its V-gene family, and reads without a unique V-gene family were excluded. As a way to deal with suspected cross-contamination and a sequencing artifact, a later analysis dropped roughly 600 nucleotide sequences that were highly shared and had low generation probability. For each public chain, a later analysis derived a clonal expansion index from normalized ranks of inferred template counts within each repertoire. In a later analysis, generation probabilities were computed with a VDJ recombination model fitted to out-of-frame rearrangements, and the resulting probabilities were checked against IGoR. Hypergeometric tests were used in a later analysis to score TCR-TCR, TCR-HLA and TCR-CMV co-occurrence, with a repertoire-size bias correction applied to the TCR pairs. False discovery rates were estimated in a later analysis by permuting HLA or CMV assignments 20 times. In a later analysis, co-occurring TCRs were grouped with DBSCAN, and TCRdist sequence similarity was added when clustering was performed within HLA-allele-positive subsets. Repertoires with fewer than 30,000 or more than 120,000 public chains, plus five repertoires with anomalous nucleotide sharing, were excluded from co-occurrence clustering. The immuneACCESS repertoire file appears here via TCRdb, limited to in-frame rearrangements. These files lack a portion of the clones; in checked studies, under half of the deficit traces to unresolved V genes, and the cause of the others is not known. D and trimming come from the DNA, and the V and J calls and clone size come from that table. This sample has some 240,000 clones in its table, and around four fifths of those were observed once. The top ten constitute approximately 3.9% of the sample.

This clonotype was obtained from a male donor in good health and CMV-seronegative. The sample consisted of PBMCs. Here the chain combines TRBV7-9 and TRBJ2-5; a stretch of 10 junction bases matches TRBD2. The CDR3 loop reads CASSLAASGSFKTQYF. Read as DNA, the sequence is TGTGCCAGCAGCTTAGCCGCTAGCGGGAGCTTTAAGACCCAGTACTTC.